These 30 T cell receptor beta chains were all obtained from the same sample, sequenced in a study of patients and donors after allogeneic stem cell transplantation. Each CDR3 protein is one row after TCRdb ran MiXCR on the RT-PCR reads. The sample records about 110,000 distinct CDR3 sequences, approximately 40% being singletons. The sequencing input was blood, either unsorted or a sorted T cell fraction (not recorded which). The receptor set was obtained from a human donor who was either an allogeneic HSCT recipient or a stem cell or donor lymphocyte infusion donor (not recorded which). It is not recorded whose cells these are; they may come from a transplant donor.

The chain combines TRBV2 with TRBJ2-3; D is possibly TRBD1 or TRBD2 (5 bases each). V lost 3 bases to trimming and J lost 8 bases, with 6 bases between them. CDR3 length: 11 residues. Germline-derived CDR1 and CDR2 are SNHLY and FYNNEI. CDR3 DNA: TGTGCCAGCAGTGATGGGGGTACGCAGTATTTT. It translates to CASSDGGTQYF.

There are a few counts of this clonotype. The chain is built from TRBV20-1 and TRBJ1-3, with 8 bases aligning to TRBD1. V shed 3 bases and J 3 bases; nucleotides not matched to a gene: 4. This CDR3 has 14 residues. Germline CDR1 reads DFQATT; CDR2 reads SNEGSKA (reference sequence). CDR3 in amino acids: CSASYGTGGNTIYF. The CDR3 DNA reads as TGCAGTGCTAGCTATGGGACAGGTGGAAACACCATATATTTT.

This clonotype occurred a few times. The rearrangement joins TRBV28 to TRBJ2-1; D is unclear. Trimming took 3 bases from V and 4 from J, leaving 10 bases between them. This CDR3 is 14 amino acids long. CDR1 is MDHEN and CDR2 is SYDVKM in the germline V gene. The CDR3, as DNA: TGTGCCAGCAGTTTTGTGGACCATTACAATGAGCAGTTCTTC. This translates into CASSFVDHYNEQFF.

This clonotype was detected only a few times. The chain has TRBV7-2 and TRBJ1-1; D gene uncertain. The ends were cut back, 3 bases at V and 1 base at J, with 6 bases in the middle. CDR3 size: 13 residues. Germline V CDR1 and CDR2: SGHTA, FQGNSA. The CDR3 DNA sequence: TGTGCCAGCAGCTTTTCGTGGAACACTGAAGCTTTCTTT. It is translated as CASSFSWNTEAFF.

This clonotype came up a few times. J is TRBJ1-1 and V is TRBV10-3; D gene unclear. The CDR3 contains 15 residues. V was pared by 2 bases and J by 4 bases, with 14 bases between. The germline gives CDR1 ENHRY, CDR2 SYGVKD. For the CDR3, the DNA is TGTGCCATCAGTGAGCGAAGACACTCTGGCACTGAAGCTTTCTTT. This encodes CAISERRHSGTEAFF.

This chain connects TRBV20-1 to TRBJ1-1; D not certain. The CDR3 covers 15 residues. V was trimmed by 1 base and J by 0 bases, leaving 12 bases between them. Germline assignment: CDR1 DFQATT and CDR2 SNEGSKA (reference sequence). CDR3 residues: CSARVSVRLNTEAFF. The CDR3 DNA sequence: TGCAGTGCTAGAGTGTCCGTCAGACTGAACACTGAAGCTTTCTTT.

The CDR3 protein is CSVQVGEQYF. CDR3 in DNA: TGCAGCGTTCAGGTTGGCGAGCAGTACTTC. The chain joins TRBV29-1 to TRBJ2-7; D is unresolved. Trimming pared 5 bases from V and 6 bases from J, leaving 8 bases between. The germline CDR1 and CDR2 sequences are SQVTM and ANQGSEA. CDR3 length equals 10 residues.

V is TRBV7-2 and J is TRBJ2-1; 9 nucleotides match TRBD2. Germline-derived CDR1 and CDR2 are SGHTA and FQGNSA. The CDR3 extends over 14 amino acids. V gave up 3 bases and J gave up 4 bases; unmatched junction bases: 1. CDR3 nucleotide sequence: TGTGCCAGCAGCTTTACTAGCGGGTACAATGAGCAGTTCTTC. Encoded protein: CASSFTSGYNEQFF.

This clonotype was seen more than once but under ten times. This chain joins TRBV12-3 or TRBV12-4 and TRBJ1-1, with 12 bases fitting TRBD1. After removal of 5 bases from V and 7 bases from J, the junction contained 5 bases not matched to a gene. The CDR3 has 14 amino acids. CDR3 DNA sequence: TGTGCCAGCAGTCAGGGACAGGGGGCAAATGAAGCTTTCTTT. It codes for CASSQGQGANEAFF.

The rearrangement uses TRBV4-3 and TRBJ2-2; D is ambiguous. CDR3 length: 17 amino acids. Germline V CDR1 and CDR2: LGHNA, YSLEER. The germline V and J ends were trimmed by 0 bases and 5 bases, with 16 bases remaining between them. The CDR3: CASSQEAAAARTGELFF. CDR3 in DNA: TGCGCCAGCAGCCAAGAGGCAGCAGCCGCCCGTACCGGGGAGCTGTTTTTT.

The chain combines TRBV5-5 with TRBJ2-1, with 11 nucleotides matching TRBD2. The junction had 3 bases not matched to a gene; V was cut back by 2 bases and J by 5 bases. This CDR3 is 15 amino acids long. Germline CDR1 SGHKS, CDR2 YYEKEE (reference sequence). In nucleotides, the CDR3 is TGTGCCAGCAGCTTAAGACTAGCGGGACACAATGAGCAGTTCTTC. Protein: CASSLRLAGHNEQFF.

This chain connects TRBV27 to TRBJ2-2, with 12 nucleotides matching TRBD2. CDR1 is MNHEY, CDR2 SMNVEV, per germline (reference sequence). The CDR3 covers 16 residues. V shed 2 bases and J 9 bases; nucleotides not matched to a gene: 7. CDR3 DNA sequence: TGTGCCAGCAGTTTACTTGGACTAGCGGGAAATCGGGAGCTGTTTTTT. Its translation: CASSLLGLAGNRELFF.

In its sample, this clonotype was seen a few times. The chain recombines TRBV7-2 with TRBJ1-4, with 10 bases that match TRBD1. The CDR3 runs to 13 residues. CDR1 is SGHTA, CDR2 FQGNSA, per germline. The V segment lost 7 bases and the J segment 8 bases; nucleotides outside the gene matches: 4. As DNA, the CDR3 is TGTGCCAGCACGACAGGGGGCTTCGAAAAACTGTTTTTT. This encodes CASTTGGFEKLFF.

This chain uses TRBV28 with TRBJ2-1, with TRBD1 matching 7 bases. Germline CDR1 is MDHEN and CDR2 is SYDVKM. The CDR3 spans 16 residues. Trimming removed 3 bases from V and 0 bases from J; junction bases left unmatched: 5. CDR3 residues: CASSFRGLSSYNEQFF. For the CDR3, the DNA is TGTGCCAGCAGTTTTAGGGGGCTCAGCTCCTACAATGAGCAGTTCTTC.

Only a few counts were recorded for this clonotype. The genes are TRBV29-1 and TRBJ2-7; either TRBD1 or TRBD2 may supply D (5 bases each). CDR1 and CDR2 (germline): SQVTM, ANQGSEA. CDR3 length: 13 residues. V lost 0 bases and J 4 bases, leaving 10 bases between the germline ends. The CDR3 DNA sequence: TGCAGCGTTGAAGAGCCGAGGGGTTACGAGCAGTACTTC. Amino acid sequence: CSVEEPRGYEQYF.

A few counts support this clonotype. The J gene is TRBJ1-6, the V gene TRBV21-1; the tabulated D call, TRBD1, remains unverified against the DNA. TRBV21-1 is given as a pseudogene. This CDR3 contains 14 residues. CDR3 sequence: CASAPGDYNSPLHF. CDR3 nucleotides: TGTGCCAGCGCCCCCGGGGACTATAATTCACCCCTCCACTTT.

V gene TRBV24-1 combines with J gene TRBJ1-5, with 9 positions matching TRBD1. J was trimmed by 5 bases and V by 5 bases; bases with no gene match: 6. The CDR3 contains 15 residues. Germline-derived CDR1 and CDR2 are KGHDR and SFDVKD. The CDR3 DNA is TGTGCCACCAGTGGCTCCGACAGGGGGGATCAGCCCCAGCATTTT. It translates to CATSGSDRGDQPQHF.

The chain employs TRBV20-1 and TRBJ2-7, with unresolved D. In germline, CDR1 is DFQATT, CDR2 SNEGSKA (reference sequence). Trimming took 3 bases from V and 3 from J, leaving 9 bases between them. The CDR3 spans 12 residues. The CDR3 DNA reads as TGCAGTGCTAGTTCGCTCGACTACGAGCAGTACTTC. Its protein is CSASSLDYEQYF.

The CDR3 spells CASSPGQGGGELFF. The CDR3 DNA is TGCGCCAGCAGCCCTGGACAAGGAGGCGGGGAGCTGTTTTTT. This sequence joins TRBV5-1 and TRBJ2-2; D possibly matches TRBD1 or TRBD2 (5 bases each). This CDR3 region has 14 residues. V lost 4 bases to trimming and J lost 7 bases, with 14 bases between them. Germline CDR1 is SGHRS and CDR2 is YFSETQ.

The genes are TRBV6-2 or TRBV6-3 and TRBJ2-7, with 7 bases matching TRBD1. The CDR3 is 16 residues long. Germline CDR1 reads MNHEY; CDR2 reads SVGEGT. The V segment lost 2 bases and the J segment 6 bases; nucleotides outside the gene matches: 13. This CDR3 reads CASSYADERGLGEQYF. The CDR3 coding sequence is TGTGCCAGCAGTTACGCCGACGAAAGGGGGCTCGGCGAGCAGTACTTC.

This clonotype was seen a few times. V usage is TRBV20-1 and J usage is TRBJ1-6; D remains ambiguous. Germline CDR1 and CDR2: DFQATT and SNEGSKA (reference sequence). The germline V and J ends were trimmed by 4 bases and 8 bases, with 12 bases remaining between them. The CDR3 spans 13 residues. The CDR3 protein is CSANDRPDSPLHF. The CDR3 bases are TGCAGTGCTAACGACCGCCCTGATTCACCCCTCCACTTT.

V gene TRBV5-6 combines with J gene TRBJ2-5; a weak D match, TRBD1 (6 bases). The CDR3 spans 14 residues. With 3 bases removed from V and 4 bases from J, the gap between germline ends came to 13 bases. From germline, CDR1 is SGHDT and CDR2 YYEEEE. CDR3 in amino acids: CASSSLTGPETQYF. The CDR3 DNA reads as TGTGCCAGCAGCTCTCTGACAGGCCCAGAGACCCAGTACTTC.

The chain is built from TRBV7-2 and TRBJ2-3; TRBD2 agrees at 7 bases. V gave up 1 base and J gave up 4 bases; unmatched junction bases: 5. The germline V gene has CDR1 SGHTA and CDR2 FQGNSA. The CDR3 is made up of 15 amino acids. CDR3 coding DNA: TGTGCCAGCAGCTTAGTGGGCCGGGGGGCAGATACGCAGTATTTT. This encodes CASSLVGRGADTQYF.

This clonotype showed up just once. The chain couples TRBV12-3 or TRBV12-4 to TRBJ2-2; D unresolved. This CDR3 contains 16 residues. Trimming stripped 2 bases from V and 7 bases from J, with 17 bases between. CDR3 amino acids: CASSLRVLSGSGELFF. CDR3 coding DNA: TGTGCCAGCAGTTTAAGGGTCTTGAGTGGCAGCGGGGAGCTGTTTTTT.

The chain uses TRBV6-5 and TRBJ2-7; D might be TRBD2 (5 bases). CDR3 length: 15 residues. V was shortened by 0 bases and J by 3 bases, with 12 bases between the two germline ends. Looked up from germline, CDR1 is MNHEY and CDR2 is SVGAGI. CDR3 nucleotides: TGTGCCAGCAGTTACTCGGCGCGGGCAGACTACGAGCAGTACTTC. Residues: CASSYSARADYEQYF.

The chain is built from TRBV29-1 and TRBJ1-2; D gene unclear. Germline CDR1 and CDR2: SQVTM and ANQGSEA. This CDR3 is 11 amino acids long. V was pared by 4 bases and J by 9 bases, with 12 bases between. CDR3 nucleotides: TGCAGCGTTGGTAAGGGAGTCCGCTACACCTTC. It is translated as CSVGKGVRYTF.

The CDR3 sequence: CASSRDRGNTIYF. The CDR3 DNA reads as TGCGCCAGCAGCCGCGACAGGGGAAACACCATATATTTT. The V and J genes are TRBV4-1 and TRBJ1-3, with D maybe TRBD1 (6 bases). Germline V gene lookup returns CDR1 MGHRA and CDR2 YSYEKL. CDR3 size: 13 residues. The V end lost 4 bases, the J end lost 4 bases, and 8 bases lay between the germline ends.

This clonotype was counted at least ten times. The J gene is TRBJ2-1, the V gene TRBV24-1; D not certain. Between the trimmed V and J ends, which lost 0 bases and 8 bases, there was a span of 10 bases. The CDR3 contains 14 residues. CDR1 is KGHDR, CDR2 SFDVKD, per germline. CDR3 nucleotides: TGTGCCACCAGTGATTTGTCCAAGGTCGATGAGCAGTTCTTC. Encoded protein: CATSDLSKVDEQFF.

J is TRBJ2-1 and V is TRBV5-1; the D gene is possibly TRBD1 (5 bases). CDR3 length: 15 residues. Looked up from germline, CDR1 is SGHRS and CDR2 is YFSETQ. Trimming took off 5 bases at V and 0 bases at J, with 12 bases between the two ends. The CDR3 here is CASRAPDSSYNEQFF. The CDR3 region has the DNA TGCGCCAGCAGGGCTCCCGACAGCTCCTACAATGAGCAGTTCTTC.

This chain joins TRBV28 and TRBJ1-2; no clear D. V lost 8 bases, J lost 1 base, and 8 bases lay in between. The CDR3 loop spans 12 amino acids. CDR1 is MDHEN and CDR2 is SYDVKM in the germline V gene. CDR3 protein: CASSNVNYGYTF. The CDR3 DNA sequence: TGTGCCAGCTCCAATGTTAACTATGGCTACACCTTC.